Below, one T cell receptor (beta chain) is given with its context. Other DNA sequences in the sample encode the same CDR3. This entry is derived from a study of T cell changes during pregnancy in multiple sclerosis. In germline, CDR1 is LGHNT, CDR2 FRNRAP. The CDR3 covers 14 residues. With V trimmed by 4 bases and J by 8 bases, 7 bases remained unmatched. Sequenced by immunoSEQ multiplex PCR; TCRdb stores in-frame clones only, minus some. This sample has about 110,000 clones; more than 85% occur once, and the top ten carry about 3.5%. The V call is TRBV12-5, the J call TRBJ2-5; TRBD2 matches at 10 bases. The TCR was taken from a female donor with multiple sclerosis, enrolled in a pregnancy study. Sequences were derived from peripheral blood, sampled after pregnancy. The CDR3 is CASGYLAGVETQYF. The DNA for the CDR3 is TGTGCTAGTGGTTACCTAGCGGGGGTGGAAACCCAGTACTTC.